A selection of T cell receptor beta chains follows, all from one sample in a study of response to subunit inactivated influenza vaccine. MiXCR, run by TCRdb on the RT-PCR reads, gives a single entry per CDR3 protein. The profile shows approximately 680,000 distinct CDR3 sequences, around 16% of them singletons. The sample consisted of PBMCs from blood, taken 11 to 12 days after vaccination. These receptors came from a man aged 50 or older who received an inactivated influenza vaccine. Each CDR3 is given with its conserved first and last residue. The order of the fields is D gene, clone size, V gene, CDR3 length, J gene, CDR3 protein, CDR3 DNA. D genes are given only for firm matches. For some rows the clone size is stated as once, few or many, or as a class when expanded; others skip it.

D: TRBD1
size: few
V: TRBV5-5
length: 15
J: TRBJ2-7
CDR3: CASSPPGQGANEQYF
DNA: TGTGCCAGCAGCCCCCCGGGACAGGGGGCGAACGAGCAGTACTTC

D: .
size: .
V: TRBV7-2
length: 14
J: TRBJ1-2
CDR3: CASSLAARNYGYTF
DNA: TGTGCCAGCAGCTTAGCGGCCCGGAACTATGGCTACACCTTC

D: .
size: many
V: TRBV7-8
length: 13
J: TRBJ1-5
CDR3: CASSPPDGGAQHF
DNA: TGTGCCAGCAGCCCCCCGGACGGTGGGGCCCAGCATTTT

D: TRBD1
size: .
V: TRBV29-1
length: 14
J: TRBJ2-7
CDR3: CSVKTRQGNYEQYF
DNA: TGCAGCGTTAAGACCCGACAGGGGAACTACGAGCAGTACTTC

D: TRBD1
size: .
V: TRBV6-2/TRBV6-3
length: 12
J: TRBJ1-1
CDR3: CASSAPGQEAFF
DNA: TGTGCCAGCAGTGCCCCGGGACAGGAAGCTTTCTTT

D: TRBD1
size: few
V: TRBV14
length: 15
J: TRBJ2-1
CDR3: CASSQVGGQGSEQFF
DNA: TGTGCCAGCAGCCAAGTAGGGGGACAGGGAAGTGAGCAGTTCTTC

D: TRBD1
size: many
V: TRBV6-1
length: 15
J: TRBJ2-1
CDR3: CASSTGQGRLNEQFF
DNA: TGTGCCAGCAGTACGGGACAGGGGCGTTTGAATGAGCAGTTCTTC

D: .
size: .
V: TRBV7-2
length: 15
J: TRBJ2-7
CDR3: CASSLEGGFSYEQYF
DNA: TGTGCCAGCAGCTTAGAAGGCGGGTTTTCCTACGAGCAGTACTTC

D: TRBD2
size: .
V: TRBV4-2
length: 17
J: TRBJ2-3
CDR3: CASSQGSAGGPADTQYF
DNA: TGTGCCAGCAGCCAAGGGTCTGCGGGGGGGCCGGCAGATACGCAGTATTTT

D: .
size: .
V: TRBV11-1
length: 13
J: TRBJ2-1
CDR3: CASNSRRTNEQFF
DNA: TGTGCCAGCAACTCTCGTCGCACCAATGAGCAGTTCTTC

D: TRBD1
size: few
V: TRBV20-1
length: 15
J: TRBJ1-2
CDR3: CSARADSGTAYGYTF
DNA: TGCAGTGCTAGAGCGGACTCCGGGACAGCATATGGCTACACCTTC

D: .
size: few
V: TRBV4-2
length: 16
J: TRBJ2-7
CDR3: CASSQESGLVLYEQYF
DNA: TGTGCCAGCAGCCAAGAATCAGGGCTTGTCCTTTACGAGCAGTACTTC

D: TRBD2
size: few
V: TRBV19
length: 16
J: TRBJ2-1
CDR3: CASSIGGRTSWNEQFF
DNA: TGTGCCAGTAGTATAGGGGGTCGGACTAGCTGGAATGAGCAGTTCTTC

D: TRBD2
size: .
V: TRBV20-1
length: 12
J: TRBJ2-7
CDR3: CSAKGLVDEQYF
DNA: TGCAGTGCCAAGGGACTAGTCGACGAGCAGTACTTC

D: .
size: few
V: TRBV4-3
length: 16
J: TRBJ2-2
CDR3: CASSQEVLFGGGELFF
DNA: TGCGCCAGCAGCCAAGAAGTGCTCTTTGGGGGCGGGGAGCTGTTTTTT

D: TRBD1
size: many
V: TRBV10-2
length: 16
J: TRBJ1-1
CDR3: CASSATPTGGYTEAFF
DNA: TGCGCCAGCAGTGCAACGCCGACAGGGGGATACACTGAAGCTTTCTTT

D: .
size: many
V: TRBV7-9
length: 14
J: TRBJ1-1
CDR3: CASSFGYRNTEAFF
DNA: TGTGCCAGCAGCTTCGGCTACAGGAACACTGAAGCTTTCTTT

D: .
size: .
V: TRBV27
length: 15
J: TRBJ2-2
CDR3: CASSFNRANTGELFF
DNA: TGTGCCAGCAGTTTTAACAGGGCCAACACCGGGGAGCTGTTTTTT

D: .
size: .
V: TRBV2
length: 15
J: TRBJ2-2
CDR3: CASSERASSVGELFF
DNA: TGTGCCAGCAGTGAAAGGGCTAGCTCGGTCGGGGAGCTGTTTTTT

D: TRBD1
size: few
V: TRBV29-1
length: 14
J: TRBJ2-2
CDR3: CSGLGTGEAGELFF
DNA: TGCAGCGGGTTGGGGACAGGGGAGGCCGGGGAGCTGTTTTTT

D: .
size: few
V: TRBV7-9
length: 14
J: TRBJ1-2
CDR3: CASSQPGLLGGYTF
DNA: TGTGCCAGCAGTCAACCCGGGCTGTTAGGTGGCTACACCTTC

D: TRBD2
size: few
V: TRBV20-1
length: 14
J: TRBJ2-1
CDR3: CSASRRGVYNEQFF
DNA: TGCAGTGCTAGTCGGCGGGGGGTTTACAATGAGCAGTTCTTC

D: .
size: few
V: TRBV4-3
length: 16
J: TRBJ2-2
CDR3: CASSQDPGLNTGELFF
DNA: TGCGCCAGCAGCCAAGACCCGGGACTCAACACCGGGGAGCTGTTTTTT

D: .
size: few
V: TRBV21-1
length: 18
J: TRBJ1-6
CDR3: CASSTKDPTGLYNSPLHF
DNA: TGTGCCAGCAGCACAAAGGACCCGACAGGTCTCTATAATTCACCCCTCCACTTT

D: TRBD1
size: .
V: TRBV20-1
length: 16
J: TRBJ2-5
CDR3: CSAREGLGTEQETQYF
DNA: TGCAGTGCTAGAGAGGGGCTTGGGACAGAACAAGAGACCCAGTACTTC

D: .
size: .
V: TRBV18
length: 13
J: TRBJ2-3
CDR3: CASSDISTDTQYF
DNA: TGTGCCAGCTCAGATATTAGCACAGATACGCAGTATTTT

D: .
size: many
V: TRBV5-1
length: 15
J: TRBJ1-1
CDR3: CASSPQGWDDTEAFF
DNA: TGCGCCAGCAGCCCACAGGGTTGGGATGACACTGAAGCTTTCTTT

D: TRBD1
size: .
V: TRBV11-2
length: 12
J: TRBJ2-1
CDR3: CASNVPGQGQFF
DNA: TGTGCCAGCAATGTCCCGGGACAGGGGCAGTTCTTC

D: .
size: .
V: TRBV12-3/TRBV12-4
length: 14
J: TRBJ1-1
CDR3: CASSLDRADTEAFF
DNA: TGTGCCAGCAGTTTAGACAGAGCCGACACTGAAGCTTTCTTT

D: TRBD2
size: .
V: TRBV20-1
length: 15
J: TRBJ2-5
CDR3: CSALMTSTSVETQYF
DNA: TGCAGTGCTCTTATGACATCAACTAGCGTTGAGACCCAGTACTTC

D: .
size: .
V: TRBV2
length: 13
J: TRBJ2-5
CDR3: CASSARMQETQYF
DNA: TGTGCCAGCAGCGCCCGAATGCAGGAGACCCAGTACTTC

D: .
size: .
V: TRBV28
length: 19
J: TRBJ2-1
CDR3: CASSSGTGVGLAGDAEQFF
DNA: TGTGCCAGCAGTTCCGGGACAGGGGTTGGGCTAGCGGGAGACGCTGAGCAGTTCTTC

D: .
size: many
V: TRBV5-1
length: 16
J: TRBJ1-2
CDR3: CASSHQSGNTNYGYTF
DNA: TGCGCCAGCAGCCACCAGTCGGGGAATACTAACTATGGCTACACCTTC

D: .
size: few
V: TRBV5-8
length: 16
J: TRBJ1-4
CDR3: CASSPPPGEPREKLFF
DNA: TGTGCCAGCAGCCCCCCTCCGGGGGAACCCCGAGAAAAACTGTTTTTT

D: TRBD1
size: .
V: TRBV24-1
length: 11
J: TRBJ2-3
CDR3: CATQDRVTQYF
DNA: TGTGCCACCCAAGACAGGGTCACGCAGTATTTT

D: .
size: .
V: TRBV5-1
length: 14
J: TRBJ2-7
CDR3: CASSTWDNSYEQYF
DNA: TGCGCCAGCAGCACATGGGACAACTCCTACGAGCAGTACTTC

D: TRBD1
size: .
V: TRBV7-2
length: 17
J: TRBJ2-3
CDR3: CASSSWVQTGVVDTQYF
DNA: TGTGCCAGCAGCTCTTGGGTGCAGACAGGGGTGGTGGATACGCAGTATTTT

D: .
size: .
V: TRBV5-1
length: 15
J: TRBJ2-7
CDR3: CASSPRGGLSYEQYF
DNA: TGCGCCAGCAGCCCTCGAGGTGGGTTATCCTACGAGCAGTACTTC

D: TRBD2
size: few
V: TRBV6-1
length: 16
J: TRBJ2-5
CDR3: CASSDPGRGWEETQYF
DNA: TGTGCCAGCAGTGACCCAGGGAGGGGCTGGGAAGAGACCCAGTACTTC

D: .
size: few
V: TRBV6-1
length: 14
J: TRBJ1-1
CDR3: CASNRQTGRTEAFF
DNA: TGTGCCAGCAACCGCCAGACAGGACGCACTGAAGCTTTCTTT

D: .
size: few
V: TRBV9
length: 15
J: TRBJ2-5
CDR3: CASSDPGFQGETQYF
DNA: TGTGCCAGCAGCGATCCGGGGTTTCAGGGGGAGACCCAGTACTTC

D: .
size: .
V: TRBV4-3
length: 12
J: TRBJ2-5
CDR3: CASSPVQGTQYF
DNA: TGCGCCAGCAGTCCGGTGCAAGGGACCCAGTACTTC

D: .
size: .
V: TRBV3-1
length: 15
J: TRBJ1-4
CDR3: CASSPTGITNEKLFF
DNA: TGTGCCAGCAGCCCCACGGGGATCACTAATGAAAAACTGTTTTTT

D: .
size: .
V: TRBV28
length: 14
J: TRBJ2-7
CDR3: CASKEPRGRHEQYF
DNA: TGTGCCAGCAAGGAGCCTAGGGGTCGCCACGAGCAGTACTTC